Each of the 17 T cell receptor beta chains below was sequenced from the same sample in a study of T cell clonotyping in hematopoietic cell transplantation (dated by TCRdb to the early 2020s). Library preparation used the immunoSEQ multiplex PCR assay. In TCRdb, the immuneACCESS table is reduced to in-frame sequences with V and J assigned. These tables do not hold every clone; where another copy was compared, an unresolved V gene accounts for under half, and the others remain unexplained. A total of about 29,000 clones appear in this sample, more than 85% of them only once. The top ten clonotypes cover 9.5% to 12% of the sample. The sample's time point label is to be understood as: 100 days after allo-HCT. Sequenced material: PBMCs, taken 100 days after allogeneic stem cell transplant. All receptors come from a female patient aged 50-59 years who had an allogeneic stem cell transplant from a related donor, so the T cells may come from the graft donor. Some clones in this sample may be carry-over from other donors' samples.

This chain uses TRBV5-4 with TRBJ2-1; 7 nucleotides match TRBD1. J gave up 5 bases and V 2 bases, and 1 base lay outside the gene matches. This CDR3 comprises 13 residues. The V gene's germline CDR1 is SGHNT and CDR2 YYREEE (reference sequence). CDR3 protein: CASSLGTDNEQFF. For the CDR3, the DNA is TGTGCCAGCAGCTTAGGGACAGACAATGAGCAGTTCTTC.

The chain couples TRBV5-1 to TRBJ2-7, with D maybe TRBD1 (6 bases). V lost 1 base, J lost 3 bases, and 20 bases lay in between. The germline V gene has CDR1 SGHRS and CDR2 YFSETQ. The CDR3 runs to 17 residues. The CDR3 protein is CASSLRPLRGSNYEQYF. CDR3 nucleotides: TGCGCCAGCAGCTTGCGGCCCCTCAGGGGTTCGAACTACGAGCAGTACTTC.

This rearrangement joins TRBV27 to TRBJ2-3, with 12 bases that match TRBD2. In germline, CDR1 is MNHEY, CDR2 SMNVEV (reference sequence). The ends lost 2 bases at V and 6 bases at J; junction bases unmatched: 9. CDR3 length equals 17 residues. In nucleotides, the CDR3 is TGTGCCAGCAGTTTAAGGCTAGCGGGGGGGCCATTGGATACGCAGTATTTT. Protein sequence: CASSLRLAGGPLDTQYF.

The rearrangement links TRBV7-9 to TRBJ1-2; 10 positions agree with TRBD1. With V trimmed by 5 bases and J by 14 bases, 14 bases remained unmatched. Germline-derived CDR1 and CDR2 are SEHNR and FQNEAQ (reference sequence). The CDR3 extends over 14 amino acids. CDR3 DNA sequence: TGTGCCAGCAGCCGCAGGGGACAGGGGTTTGGGGGGACCTTC. Residues: CASSRRGQGFGGTF.

V and J are TRBV4-2 and TRBJ2-1; tentative D call: TRBD1 (8 bases). The CDR3 length is 21 residues. The germline CDR1 and CDR2 sequences are LGHNA and YNFKEQ. V was clipped by 3 bases and J by 7 bases, with 34 bases between them. CDR3 in DNA: TGTGCCAGCAGCCAGAGGAAAGACAGGGGAATTGGGGGGGGCCTCTGGAATGAGCAGTTCTTC. Its protein is CASSQRKDRGIGGGLWNEQFF.

V gene TRBV6-5 combines with J gene TRBJ2-1; D perhaps matches TRBD2 (5 bases). Germline CDR1 is MNHEY and CDR2 is SVGAGI. The CDR3 loop spans 11 amino acids. The V end was cut by 11 bases, the J end by 6 bases, with 11 bases between. The CDR3 bases are TGTGCCGTCTCCCGGGGCAATGAGCAGTTCTTC. As protein: CAVSRGNEQFF.

The chain has TRBV7-8 and TRBJ1-1, with TRBD1 as a possible D gene (5 bases). This CDR3 has 14 amino acids. Germline lookup yields CDR1 SGHVS and CDR2 FQNEAQ. V lost 5 bases to trimming and J lost 1 base, with 11 bases between them. Here the CDR3 reads CASSPYDRNTEAFF. CDR3 nucleotides: TGTGCCAGCAGCCCATATGACAGGAACACTGAAGCTTTCTTT.

The chain employs TRBV2 and TRBJ2-7; 10 positions agree with TRBD2. The CDR3 has 15 residues. J was trimmed by 6 bases and V by 4 bases; bases with no gene match: 9. The germline V gene has CDR1 SNHLY and CDR2 FYNNEI. Here the CDR3 DNA reads TGTGCCAGCAGTGTTGGAGCGGGGGGGCTTGGCGAGCAGTACTTC. Its translation: CASSVGAGGLGEQYF.

With respect to this clone: The junction shows a germline mismatch at one end, possibly a read error. This sequence joins TRBV20-1 and TRBJ1-6; D is ambiguous. The CDR3 is 11 residues long. Per the germline V gene, CDR1 is DFQATT and CDR2 is SNEGSKA (reference sequence). In DNA, the CDR3 is TGCAGTGCTCCCTCCCAACACATCGACCGCTTT. As protein: CSAPSQHIDRF.

This clone was observed a few times. The chain recombines TRBV7-8 with TRBJ2-1; D uncertain. V lost 5 bases and J 2 bases, leaving 13 bases between the germline ends. The germline gives CDR1 SGHVS, CDR2 FQNEAQ. The CDR3 spans 15 residues. CDR3 sequence reads: CASSPSRGTYNEQFF. In DNA, the CDR3 is TGTGCCAGCAGCCCAAGCAGAGGCACCTACAATGAGCAGTTCTTC. The full variable domain, with the rest looked up from reference TRBV7-8 and TRBJ2-1, is GAGVSQSPRYKVAKRGQDVALRCDPISGHVSLFWYQQALGQGPEFLTYFQNEAQLDKSGLPSDRFFAERPEGSVSTLKIQRTQQEDSAVYLCASSPSRGTYNEQFFGPGTRLTVL.

The rearrangement links TRBV30 to TRBJ1-1; TRBD1 might be the D (5 bases). The germline V gene has CDR1 GTSNPN and CDR2 SVGIG (reference sequence). The CDR3 runs 14 residues. The V and J ends lost 0 bases and 5 bases respectively, with 13 bases between them. This chain's CDR3 is CAWSVRLGDTEAFF. The CDR3 bases are TGTGCCTGGAGTGTACGATTGGGGGATACTGAAGCTTTCTTT.

The chain couples TRBV4-1 to TRBJ1-1; D gene uncertain. Trimming took off 0 bases at V and 5 bases at J, with 10 bases between the two ends. The CDR3 is made up of 14 amino acids. From germline, CDR1 is MGHRA and CDR2 YSYEKL. For the CDR3, the DNA is TGCGCCAGCAGCCAAGATGAGAGAGGAACTGAAGCTTTCTTT. As protein: CASSQDERGTEAFF.

The chain couples TRBV13 to TRBJ2-5, with D unresolved. The germline V and J ends were trimmed by 4 bases and 5 bases, with 8 bases remaining between them. The CDR3 length is 12 residues. The germline gives CDR1 PRHDT, CDR2 FYEKMQ (reference sequence). CDR3: CASSSRVETQYF. CDR3 coding DNA: TGTGCCAGCAGCTCCCGGGTGGAGACCCAGTACTTC.

This clone came up a few times. The chain links TRBV6-5 to TRBJ1-2; a possible D gene is TRBD1 (6 bases). Looked up from germline, CDR1 is MNHEY and CDR2 is SVGAGI. The V gene lost 4 bases and the J gene lost 2 bases, with 11 bases spanning the gap. The CDR3 contains 14 residues. The CDR3 DNA sequence: TGTGCCAGCAGTTCGTACAGGGTCAACTATGGCTACACCTTC. Protein: CASSSYRVNYGYTF.

This chain uses TRBV30 with TRBJ1-1; possible D gene TRBD1, 5 bases. The V gene lost 4 bases and the J gene lost 0 bases, with 15 bases spanning the gap. In germline, CDR1 is GTSNPN, CDR2 SVGIG (reference sequence). This CDR3 has 15 residues. CDR3 nucleotides: TGTGCCTGGACCTGGCGGGGGGGATTGAACACTGAAGCTTTCTTT. It specifies CAWTWRGGLNTEAFF.

This chain uses TRBV7-2 with TRBJ2-3; D gene uncertain. With 4 bases removed from V and 7 bases from J, the gap between germline ends came to 6 bases. The V gene's germline CDR1 is SGHTA and CDR2 FQGNSA. This CDR3 spans 11 amino acids. This chain's CDR3 is CASSSGYTQYF. In DNA form, the CDR3 reads TGTGCCAGCAGCTCCGGATATACGCAGTATTTT.

V and J are TRBV7-9 and TRBJ1-2, with D perhaps matching TRBD1 (6 bases). CDR1 and CDR2 from the germline V gene are SEHNR and FQNEAQ (reference sequence). The CDR3 runs to 15 residues. V lost 4 bases to trimming and J lost 8 bases, with 20 bases between them. The chain's CDR3 is CASSSFGTSGEGYTF. The CDR3 DNA is TGTGCCAGCAGCTCCTTCGGGACATCTGGAGAGGGCTACACCTTC.